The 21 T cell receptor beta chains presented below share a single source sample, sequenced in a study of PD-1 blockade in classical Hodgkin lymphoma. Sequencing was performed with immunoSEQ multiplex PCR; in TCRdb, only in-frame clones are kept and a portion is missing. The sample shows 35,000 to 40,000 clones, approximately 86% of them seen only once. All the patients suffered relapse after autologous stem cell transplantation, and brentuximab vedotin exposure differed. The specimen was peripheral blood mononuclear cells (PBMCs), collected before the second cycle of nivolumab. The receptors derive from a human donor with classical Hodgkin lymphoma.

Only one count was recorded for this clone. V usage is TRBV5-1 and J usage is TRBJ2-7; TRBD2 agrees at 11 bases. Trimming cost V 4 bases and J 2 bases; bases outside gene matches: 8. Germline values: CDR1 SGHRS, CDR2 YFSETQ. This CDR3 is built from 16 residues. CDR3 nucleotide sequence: TGCGCCAGCAGCCGAGGAGTGACTAGCGGGACCTACGAGCAGTACTTC. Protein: CASSRGVTSGTYEQYF. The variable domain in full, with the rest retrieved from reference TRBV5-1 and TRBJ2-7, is KAGVTQTPRYLIKTRGQQVTLSCSPISGHRSVSWYQQTPGQGLQFLFEYFSETQRNKGNFPGRFSGRQFSNSRSEMNVSTLELGDSALYLCASSRGVTSGTYEQYFGPGTRLTVT.

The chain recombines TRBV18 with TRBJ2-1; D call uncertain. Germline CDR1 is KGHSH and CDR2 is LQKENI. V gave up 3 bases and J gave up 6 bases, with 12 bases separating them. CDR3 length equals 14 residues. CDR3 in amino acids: CASSPTRFGNEQFF. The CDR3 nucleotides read TGTGCCAGCTCACCGACCAGGTTTGGCAATGAGCAGTTCTTC.

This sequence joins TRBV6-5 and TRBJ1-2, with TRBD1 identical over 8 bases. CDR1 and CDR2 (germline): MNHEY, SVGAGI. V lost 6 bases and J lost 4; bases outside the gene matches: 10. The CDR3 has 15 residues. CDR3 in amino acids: CASRPGQGNVYGYTF. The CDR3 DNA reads TGTGCCAGCAGACCCGGACAGGGAAATGTCTATGGCTACACCTTC.

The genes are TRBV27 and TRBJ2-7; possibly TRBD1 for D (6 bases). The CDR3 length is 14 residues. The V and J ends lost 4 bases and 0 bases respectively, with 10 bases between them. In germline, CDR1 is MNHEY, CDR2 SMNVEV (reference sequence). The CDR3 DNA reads TGTGCCAGCAGTTCGCAGGGACACTCCTACGAGCAGTACTTC. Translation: CASSSQGHSYEQYF.

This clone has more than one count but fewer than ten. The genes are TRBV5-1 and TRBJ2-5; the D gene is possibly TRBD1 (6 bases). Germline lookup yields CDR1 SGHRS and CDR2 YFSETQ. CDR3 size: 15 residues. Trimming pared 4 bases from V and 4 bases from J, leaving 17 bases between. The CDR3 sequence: CASSLATGFRETQYF. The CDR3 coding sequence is TGCGCCAGCAGCCTAGCCACAGGGTTCCGAGAGACCCAGTACTTC.

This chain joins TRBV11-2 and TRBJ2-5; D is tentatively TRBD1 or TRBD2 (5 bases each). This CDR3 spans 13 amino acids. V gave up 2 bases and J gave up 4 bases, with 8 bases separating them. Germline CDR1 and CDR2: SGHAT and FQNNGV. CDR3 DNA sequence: TGTGCCAGCAGCTTAAACGGGGCAGAGACCCAGTACTTC. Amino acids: CASSLNGAETQYF.

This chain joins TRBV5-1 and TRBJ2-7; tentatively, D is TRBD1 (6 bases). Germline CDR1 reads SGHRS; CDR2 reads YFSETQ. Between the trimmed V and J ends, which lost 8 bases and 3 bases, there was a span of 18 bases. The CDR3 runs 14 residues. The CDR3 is CASGPTGRDYEQYF. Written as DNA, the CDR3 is TGCGCCAGTGGACCGACAGGCCGGGACTACGAGCAGTACTTC. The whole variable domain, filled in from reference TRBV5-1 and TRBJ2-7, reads KAGVTQTPRYLIKTRGQQVTLSCSPISGHRSVSWYQQTPGQGLQFLFEYFSETQRNKGNFPGRFSGRQFSNSRSEMNVSTLELGDSALYLCASGPTGRDYEQYFGPGTRLTVT.

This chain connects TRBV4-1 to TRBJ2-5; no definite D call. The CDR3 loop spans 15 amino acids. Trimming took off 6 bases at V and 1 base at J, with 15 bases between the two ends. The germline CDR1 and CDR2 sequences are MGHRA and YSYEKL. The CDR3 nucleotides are TGCGCCAGCAGAGCAACACCGGGCCTCCAAGAGACCCAGTACTTC. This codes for CASRATPGLQETQYF.

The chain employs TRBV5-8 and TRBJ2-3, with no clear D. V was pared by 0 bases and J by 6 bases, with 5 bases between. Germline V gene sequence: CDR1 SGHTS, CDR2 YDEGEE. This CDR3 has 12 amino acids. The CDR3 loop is CASSLAQDTQYF. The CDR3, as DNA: TGTGCCAGCAGCTTGGCCCAGGATACGCAGTATTTT.

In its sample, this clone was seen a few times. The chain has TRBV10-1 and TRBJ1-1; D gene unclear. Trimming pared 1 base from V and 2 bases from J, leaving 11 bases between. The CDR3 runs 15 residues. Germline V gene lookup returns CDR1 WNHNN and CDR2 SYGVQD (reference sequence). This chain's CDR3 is CASSELAALNTEAFF. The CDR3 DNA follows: TGCGCCAGCAGTGAGTTGGCGGCTCTAAACACTGAAGCTTTCTTT.

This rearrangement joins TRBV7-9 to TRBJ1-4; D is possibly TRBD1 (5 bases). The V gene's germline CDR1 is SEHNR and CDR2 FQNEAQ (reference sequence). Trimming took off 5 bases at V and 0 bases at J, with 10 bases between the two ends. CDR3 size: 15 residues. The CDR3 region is CASSAGGATNEKLFF. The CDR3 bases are TGTGCCAGCAGCGCTGGGGGGGCAACTAATGAAAAACTGTTTTTT.

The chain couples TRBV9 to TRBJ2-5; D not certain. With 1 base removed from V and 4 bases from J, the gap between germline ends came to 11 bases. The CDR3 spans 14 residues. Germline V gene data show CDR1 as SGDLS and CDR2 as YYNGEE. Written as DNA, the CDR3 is TGTGCCAGCAGCGTAAGTTTGGAGAGAGAGACCCAGTACTTC. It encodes CASSVSLERETQYF.

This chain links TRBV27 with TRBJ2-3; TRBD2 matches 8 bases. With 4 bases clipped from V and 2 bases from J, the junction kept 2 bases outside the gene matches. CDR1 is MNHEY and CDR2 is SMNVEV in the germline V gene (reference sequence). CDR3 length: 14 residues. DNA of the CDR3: TGTGCCAGCAGTTCACTAGCGGTCACAGATACGCAGTATTTT. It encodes CASSSLAVTDTQYF.

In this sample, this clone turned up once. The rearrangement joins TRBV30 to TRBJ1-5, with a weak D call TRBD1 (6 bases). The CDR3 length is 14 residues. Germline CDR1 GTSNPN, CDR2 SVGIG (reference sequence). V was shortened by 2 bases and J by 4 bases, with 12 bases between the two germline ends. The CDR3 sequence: CAWSTLQGNQPQHF. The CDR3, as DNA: TGTGCCTGGAGTACGCTTCAGGGGAATCAGCCCCAGCATTTT.

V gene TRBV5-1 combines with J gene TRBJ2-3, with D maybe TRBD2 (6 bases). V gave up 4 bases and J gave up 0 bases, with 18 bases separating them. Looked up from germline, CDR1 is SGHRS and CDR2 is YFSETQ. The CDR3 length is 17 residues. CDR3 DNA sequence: TGCGCCAGCAGCCGTGAGGGCGGGGCTGCTAGCACAGATACGCAGTATTTT. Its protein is CASSREGGAASTDTQYF.

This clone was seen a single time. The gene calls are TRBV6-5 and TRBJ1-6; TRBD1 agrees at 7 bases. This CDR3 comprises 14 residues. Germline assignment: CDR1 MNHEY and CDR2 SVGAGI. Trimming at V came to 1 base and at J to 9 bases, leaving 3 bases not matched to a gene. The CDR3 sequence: CASSYLQGSSPLHF. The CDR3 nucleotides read TGTGCCAGCAGTTACTTACAGGGGAGTTCACCCCTCCACTTT.

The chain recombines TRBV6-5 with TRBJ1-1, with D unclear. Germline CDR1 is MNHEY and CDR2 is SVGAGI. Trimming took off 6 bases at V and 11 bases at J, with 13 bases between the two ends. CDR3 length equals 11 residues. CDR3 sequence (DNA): TGTGCCAGCAGGGCCGGAGGACGGGCTTTCTTT. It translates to CASRAGGRAFF.

CDR3 coding DNA: TGTGCCAGCAGCCCAGGAGGGACAGGGATGGGTGAAGCTTTCTTT. It translates to CASSPGGTGMGEAFF. The V gene is TRBV9, the J gene TRBJ1-1, with 9 bases lining up with TRBD1. V trimming: 4 bases; J trimming: 7 bases; junction bases outside the gene matches: 11. The germline CDR1 and CDR2 sequences are SGDLS and YYNGEE. This CDR3 is 15 amino acids long.

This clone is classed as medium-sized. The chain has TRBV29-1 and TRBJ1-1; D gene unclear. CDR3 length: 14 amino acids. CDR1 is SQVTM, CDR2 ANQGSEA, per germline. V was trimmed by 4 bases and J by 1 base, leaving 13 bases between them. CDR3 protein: CSVVEGYGNTEAFF. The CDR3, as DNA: TGCAGCGTTGTGGAAGGATACGGGAACACTGAAGCTTTCTTT.

CDR3 DNA sequence: TGCGCCAGCAGCTTGGAAAGTTATCTGAACACTGAAGCTTTCTTT. It specifies CASSLESYLNTEAFF. This chain links TRBV5-1 with TRBJ1-1; no reliable D call. V lost 0 bases and J lost 0, with 9 bases in between. The CDR3 contains 15 residues. In germline, CDR1 is SGHRS, CDR2 YFSETQ.

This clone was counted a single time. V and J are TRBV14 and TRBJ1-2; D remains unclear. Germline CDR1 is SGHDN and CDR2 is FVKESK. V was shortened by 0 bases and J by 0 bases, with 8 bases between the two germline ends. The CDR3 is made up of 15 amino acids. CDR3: CASSQDDGTNYGYTF. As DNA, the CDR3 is TGTGCCAGCAGCCAAGATGACGGCACTAACTATGGCTACACCTTC.